This T cell receptor (beta chain) is from a study of CD8+CD57+ T cells in acquired aplastic anemia. Study-level information: The sorted CD4+ and CD8+ cells yielded an average around 3.2 ug of DNA.

All patients picked for sequencing had shown, by flow cytometry, an expansion of CD8+CD57+ cells. Patients had received no therapy at the time of blood sampling. Genomic DNA, the template, was used for profiling of the TCR beta VDJ and CDR3. TCRdb independently ran MiXCR on the reads; one entry per CDR3 protein. The sample consists of around 190,000 distinct CDR3 sequences, less than 50% of them appearing once. Germline lookup yields CDR1 LNHDA and CDR2 SQIVND (reference sequence). The ends were cut back, 7 bases at V and 0 bases at J, with 6 bases in the middle. This CDR3 region has 12 residues. General study results and limits: Roughly 27 shared CD8+ CDR3s appeared highly expressed within patients' immunodominant clones. Patients did not significantly differ from controls in CD8+ Simpson's diversity.

As for this clonotype: The antigen is undetermined.

The V call is TRBV19, the J call TRBJ1-1; D is perhaps TRBD1 (5 bases). Material: sorted CD4+, CD8+, or CD8+CD57+ T cells (not recorded which) from PBMCs. The TCR originated in a human donor with aplastic anemia. This CDR3 reads CASMDMNTEAFF. In DNA, the CDR3 is TGTGCCAGTATGGACATGAACACTGAAGCTTTCTTT.